Described below is a single TCR beta chain sequence and its context. This receptor's antigen is unknown. Per-nucleotide qualities are absent, and no much larger clonotype sits a single base away. The sample originates from a study of Ad26.COV2.S vaccination and SARS-CoV-2 variants (dated by TCRdb to the early 2020s). For context, the study as a whole: Vaccine-arm donors came from COV1001, a multicentre, randomized, double-blind, placebo-controlled phase I-IIa trial of Ad26.COV2.S in healthy adults. Trial participants were randomized into five groups of five: low-dose or high-dose Ad26.COV2.S given once or twice, or placebo on both occasions. Investigators remained blinded to trial group allocation during experiments and outcome assessment. A total of roughly 30 samples were included in the TCR-sequenced set, comprising roughly 19 Ad26.COV2.S vaccine recipients, 5 placebo recipients and 8 SARS-CoV-2 convalescent individuals. The specificity and breadth of SARS-CoV-2-reactive T cell receptors after Ad26.COV2.S vaccination were assessed by TCRbeta repertoire sequencing. Dosing of Ad26.COV2.S was intramuscular, at either 5x10^10 or 1x10^11 viral particles, delivered as one shot or as two shots spaced 56 days apart. Study-level results and caveats: The authors noted that the TCR breadth and depth analyses may have underestimated total T cell responses. The study lacked the statistical power to compare responses across vaccine doses or regimens. Compared with placebo recipients, Ad26.COV2.S recipients showed higher spike-specific TCR breadth (P = 0.0014). After vaccination, spike-specific CD8+ and CD4+ T cell responses were reported to show substantial breadth. Vaccine and placebo recipients had similar non-spike TCR breadth, a finding consistent with the vaccine containing only spike.

Deletion took 1 base off V and 0 bases off J, with a span of 3 bases between the germline ends. According to the germline V gene, CDR1 reads SGHDN and CDR2 reads FVKESK. There are 13 amino acids in the CDR3, from cysteine to phenylalanine inclusive. Only CDR3 DNA is held: 39 bases, read in frame from base 1. The sample's treatment or condition, from its label and the paper: some 19 received Ad26.COV2.S at low or high dose, single or two shots; 5 received placebo; per-sample allocation not given. For vaccine and placebo recipients, repertoires were sequenced using samples collected on day 63 after the first injection. Between 29 July and 7 August 2020, Cohort 1b enrolled some 25 adults aged 18-55 years at one site in Boston, USA. Ad26.COV2.S was a replication-incompetent adenovirus type 26 vector expressing a prefusion-stabilized SARS-CoV-2 spike protein from the original Wuhan strain. The immunoSEQ Assay was used to sequence TCRbeta CDR3 regions. After extraction, genomic DNA underwent amplification by bias-controlled multiplex PCR, followed by high-throughput sequencing. As for how the authors treated the data: To quantify the absolute abundance of every unique TCRbeta CDR3 region, sequences were collapsed and filtered. T cell fraction was estimated by normalizing TCRbeta template counts to usable DNA, which was measured by amplifying reference genes present in all nucleated cells. Repertoire TCRs were annotated as SARS-CoV-2-specific by exact matching of V gene, CDR3 amino acid sequence and J gene to a known reactive TCR set. The reference SARS-CoV-2 TCR set was obtained from MIRA and was filtered for enrichment in COVID-19-positive ImmuneCODE repertoires, whereby public or cross-reactive TCRs were removed. Drawing on the MIRA antigens, annotated TCRs were analysed further at the level of specific ORF or position within ORF. Breadth was defined as the number of annotated unique rearrangements divided by the total number of unique productive rearrangements, and depth was defined as the summed frequency of the annotated unique rearrangements. Group comparisons of TCR breadth used two-sided Wilcoxon rank-sum tests. What TCRdb holds here is the immuneACCESS table cut down to in-frame rearrangements. Part of the clones is not present; checked against another copy, under half of the missing clones reflect an unresolved V gene, and the others are unexplained. D and trimming come from the DNA, and the V and J calls and clone size come from that table. This sample is represented by about 350,000 clones; around 89% of them were singletons. Of the sample, just under 5% is held by the ten largest clones.

Here the chain combines TRBV14 and TRBJ1-1, with no confidently assigned D gene. The source of this sequence is a person aged 18-65 years who received the Ad26.COV2.S COVID-19 vaccine or a placebo. Specimen: peripheral blood, collected in a trial of Ad26.COV2.S vaccine versus placebo. Read as DNA, the sequence is TGTGCCAGCAGCCAAGCTCTGAACACTGAAGCTTTCTTT. Its protein product is CASSQALNTEAFF.